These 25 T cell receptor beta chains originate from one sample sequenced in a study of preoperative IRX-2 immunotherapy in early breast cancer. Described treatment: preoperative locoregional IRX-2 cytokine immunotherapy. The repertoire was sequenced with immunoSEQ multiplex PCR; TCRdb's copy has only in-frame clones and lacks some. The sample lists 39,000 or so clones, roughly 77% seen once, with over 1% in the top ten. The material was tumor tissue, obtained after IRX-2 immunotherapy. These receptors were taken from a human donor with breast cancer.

For the CDR3, the DNA is TGTGCTAGTGGGGAGGGGGCAGGGAGGCTCGACGAGCAGTACTTC. Translation: CASGEGAGRLDEQYF. The chain employs TRBV12-5 and TRBJ2-7, with D possibly being TRBD1 (7 bases). Between the trimmed V and J ends, which lost 6 bases and 5 bases, there was a span of 20 bases. Per germline, CDR1 LGHNT and CDR2 FRNRAP. This CDR3 contains 15 residues.

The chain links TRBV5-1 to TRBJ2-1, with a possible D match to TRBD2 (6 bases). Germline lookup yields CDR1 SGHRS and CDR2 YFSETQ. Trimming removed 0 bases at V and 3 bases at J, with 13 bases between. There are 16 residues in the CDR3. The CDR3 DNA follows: TGCGCCAGCAGCTTGGTGGCGGGATCGGGCTACAATGAGCAGTTCTTC. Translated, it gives CASSLVAGSGYNEQFF.

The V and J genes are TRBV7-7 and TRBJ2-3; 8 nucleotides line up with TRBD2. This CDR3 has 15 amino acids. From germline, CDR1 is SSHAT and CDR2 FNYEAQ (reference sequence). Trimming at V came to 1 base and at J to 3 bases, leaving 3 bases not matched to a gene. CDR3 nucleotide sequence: TGTGCCAGCAGCTTAGGACTAGCGAAGACAGATACGCAGTATTTT. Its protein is CASSLGLAKTDTQYF.

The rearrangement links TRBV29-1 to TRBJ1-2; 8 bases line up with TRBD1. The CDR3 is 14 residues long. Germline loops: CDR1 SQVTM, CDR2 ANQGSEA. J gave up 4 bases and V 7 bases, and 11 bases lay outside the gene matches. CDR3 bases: TGCAGCGCTCAACCGGGACAGGATATCTATGGCTACACCTTC. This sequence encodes CSAQPGQDIYGYTF.

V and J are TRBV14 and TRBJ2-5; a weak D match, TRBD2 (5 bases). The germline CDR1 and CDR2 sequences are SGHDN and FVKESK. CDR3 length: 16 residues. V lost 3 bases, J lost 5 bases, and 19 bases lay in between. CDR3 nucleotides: TGTGCCAGCAGCCACTCGGCGCCAGGAAGAGGGGAGACCCAGTACTTC. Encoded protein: CASSHSAPGRGETQYF.

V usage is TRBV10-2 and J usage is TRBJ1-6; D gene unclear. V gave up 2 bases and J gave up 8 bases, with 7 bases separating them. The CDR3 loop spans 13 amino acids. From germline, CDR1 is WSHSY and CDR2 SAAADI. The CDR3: CASSETPYSPLHF. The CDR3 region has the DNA TGCGCCAGCAGTGAGACCCCCTATTCACCCCTCCACTTT.

CDR3 sequence (DNA): TGTGCCAGCAGCTTTGGGGCCGCGTGGGGAAACACCATATATTTT. It is translated as CASSFGAAWGNTIYF. This chain connects TRBV11-3 to TRBJ1-3; perhaps TRBD1 as D (5 bases). The V end was cut by 3 bases, the J end by 4 bases, with 13 bases between. The CDR3 extends over 15 amino acids. CDR1 is SGHNT and CDR2 is YENEEA in the germline V gene.

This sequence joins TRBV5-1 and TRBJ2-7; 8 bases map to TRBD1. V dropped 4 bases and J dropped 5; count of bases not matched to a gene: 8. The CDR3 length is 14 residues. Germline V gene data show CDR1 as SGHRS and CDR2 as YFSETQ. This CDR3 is CASSTRTGWNEQYF. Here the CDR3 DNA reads TGCGCCAGCAGCACCAGGACAGGGTGGAACGAGCAGTACTTC.

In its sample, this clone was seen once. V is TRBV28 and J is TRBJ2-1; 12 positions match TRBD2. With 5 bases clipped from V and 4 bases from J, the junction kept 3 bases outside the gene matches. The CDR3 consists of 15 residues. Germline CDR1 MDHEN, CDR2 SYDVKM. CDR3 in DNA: TGTGCCAGCAGTATAACTAGCGGGAGGTACAATGAGCAGTTCTTC. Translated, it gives CASSITSGRYNEQFF.

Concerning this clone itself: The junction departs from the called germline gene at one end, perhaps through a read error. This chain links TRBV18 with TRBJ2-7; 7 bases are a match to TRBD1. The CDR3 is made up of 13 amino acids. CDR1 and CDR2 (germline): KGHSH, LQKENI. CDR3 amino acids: CATSPRQGDEQYF. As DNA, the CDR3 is TGTGCCACCTCACCACGACAGGGAGACGAGCAGTACTTC.

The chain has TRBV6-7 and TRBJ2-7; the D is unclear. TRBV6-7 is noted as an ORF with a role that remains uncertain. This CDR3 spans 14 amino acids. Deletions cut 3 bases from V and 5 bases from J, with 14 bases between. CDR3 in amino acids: CASSYSYQRNEQYF. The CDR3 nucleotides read TGTGCCAGCAGTTATAGTTACCAACGTAACGAGCAGTACTTC.

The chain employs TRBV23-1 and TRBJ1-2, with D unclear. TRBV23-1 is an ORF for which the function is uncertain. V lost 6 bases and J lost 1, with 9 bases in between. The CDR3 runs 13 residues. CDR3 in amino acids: CASSLGNNYGYTF. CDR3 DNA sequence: TGCGCCAGCAGCTTGGGGAATAACTATGGCTACACCTTC.

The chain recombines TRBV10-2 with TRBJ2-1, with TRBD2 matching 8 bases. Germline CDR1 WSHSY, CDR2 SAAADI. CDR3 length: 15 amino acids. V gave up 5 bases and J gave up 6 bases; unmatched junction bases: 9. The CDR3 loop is CASSNSGLGVNEQFF. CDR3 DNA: TGCGCCAGCAGTAACTCGGGACTAGGGGTCAATGAGCAGTTCTTC.

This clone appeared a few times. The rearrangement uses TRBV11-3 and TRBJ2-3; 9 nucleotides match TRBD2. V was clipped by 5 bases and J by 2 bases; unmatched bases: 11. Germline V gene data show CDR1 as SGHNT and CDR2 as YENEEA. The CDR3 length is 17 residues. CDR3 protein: CASSVGGAGGSTDTQYF. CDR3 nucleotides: TGTGCCAGCAGCGTCGGAGGGGCGGGAGGGTCCACAGATACGCAGTATTTT. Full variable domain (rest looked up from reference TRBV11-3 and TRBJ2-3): EAGVVQSPRYKIIEKKQPVAFWCNPISGHNTLYWYLQNLGQGPELLIRYENEEAVDDSQLPKDRFSAERLKGVDSTLKIQPAELGDSAVYLCASSVGGAGGSTDTQYFGPGTRLTVL.

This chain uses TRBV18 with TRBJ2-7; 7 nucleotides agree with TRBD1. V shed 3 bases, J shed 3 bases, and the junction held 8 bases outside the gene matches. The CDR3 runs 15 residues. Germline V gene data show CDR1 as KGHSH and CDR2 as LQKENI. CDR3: CASSPDGGQFYEQYF. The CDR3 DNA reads TGTGCCAGCTCACCTGATGGGGGACAGTTCTACGAGCAGTACTTC. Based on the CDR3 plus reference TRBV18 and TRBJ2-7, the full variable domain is NAGVMQNPRHLVRRRGQEARLRCSPMKGHSHVYWYRQLPEEGLKFMVYLQKENIIDESGMPKERFSAEFPKEGPSILRIQQVVRGDSAAYFCASSPDGGQFYEQYFGPGTRLTVT.

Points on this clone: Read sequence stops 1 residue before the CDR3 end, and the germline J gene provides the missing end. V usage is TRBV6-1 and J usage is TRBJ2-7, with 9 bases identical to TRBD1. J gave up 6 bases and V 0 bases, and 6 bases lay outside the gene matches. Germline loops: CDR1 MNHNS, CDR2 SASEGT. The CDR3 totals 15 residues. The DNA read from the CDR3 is TGTGCCAGCAGTGAAGCGGGACAGGGTTGGCGCGAGCAGTAC. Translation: CASSEAGQGWREQY. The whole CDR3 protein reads CASSEAGQGWREQYF.

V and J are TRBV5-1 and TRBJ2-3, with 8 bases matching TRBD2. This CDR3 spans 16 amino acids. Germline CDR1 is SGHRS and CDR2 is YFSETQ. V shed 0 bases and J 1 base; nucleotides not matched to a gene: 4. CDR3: CASSLEFSGGTDTQYF. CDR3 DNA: TGCGCCAGCAGCTTGGAGTTTAGCGGGGGCACAGATACGCAGTATTTT.

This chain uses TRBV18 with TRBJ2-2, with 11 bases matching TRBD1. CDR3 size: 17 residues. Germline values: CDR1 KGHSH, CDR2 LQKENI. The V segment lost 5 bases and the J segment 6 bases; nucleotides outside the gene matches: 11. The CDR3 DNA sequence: TGTGCCAGCTCAGCGCTAATCCCGGGACAGGGGGCCGGGGAGCTGTTTTTT. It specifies CASSALIPGQGAGELFF.

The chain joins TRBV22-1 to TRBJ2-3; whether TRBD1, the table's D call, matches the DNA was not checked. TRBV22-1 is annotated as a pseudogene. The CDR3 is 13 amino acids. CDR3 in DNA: TGTGCCAGCAGTCTACGGTACCGGGACAGTCAGTATTTT. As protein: CASSLRYRDSQYF.

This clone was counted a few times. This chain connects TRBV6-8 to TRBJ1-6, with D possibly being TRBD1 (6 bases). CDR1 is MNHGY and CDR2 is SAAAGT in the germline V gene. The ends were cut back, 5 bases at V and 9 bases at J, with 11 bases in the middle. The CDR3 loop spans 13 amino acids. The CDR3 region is CASSQGGGSPLHF. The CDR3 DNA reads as TGTGCCAGCAGTCAAGGGGGGGGTTCACCCCTCCACTTT.

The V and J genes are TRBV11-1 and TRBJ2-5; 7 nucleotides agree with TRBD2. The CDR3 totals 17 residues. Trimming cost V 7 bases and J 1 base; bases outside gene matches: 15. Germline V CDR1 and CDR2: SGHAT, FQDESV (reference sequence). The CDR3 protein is CASIHRWPLAVQETQYF. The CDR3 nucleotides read TGTGCCAGCATCCACCGGTGGCCTCTAGCGGTCCAAGAGACCCAGTACTTC.

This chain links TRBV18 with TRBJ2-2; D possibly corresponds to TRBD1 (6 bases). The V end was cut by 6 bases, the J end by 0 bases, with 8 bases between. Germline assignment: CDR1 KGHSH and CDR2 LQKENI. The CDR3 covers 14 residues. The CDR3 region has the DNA TGTGCCAGCTCCGGACAGTCGAACACCGGGGAGCTGTTTTTT. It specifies CASSGQSNTGELFF.

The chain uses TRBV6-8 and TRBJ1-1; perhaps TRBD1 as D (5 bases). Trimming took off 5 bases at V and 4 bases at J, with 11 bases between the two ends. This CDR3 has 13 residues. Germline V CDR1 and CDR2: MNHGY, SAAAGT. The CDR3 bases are TGTGCCAGCAGTCGAGGGGTGGGCACTGAAGCTTTCTTT. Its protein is CASSRGVGTEAFF.

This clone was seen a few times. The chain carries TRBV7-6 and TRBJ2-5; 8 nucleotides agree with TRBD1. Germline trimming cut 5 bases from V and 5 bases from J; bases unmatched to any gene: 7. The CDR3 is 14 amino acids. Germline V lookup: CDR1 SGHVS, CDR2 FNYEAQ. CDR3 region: CASSAQGVGETQYF. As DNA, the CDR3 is TGTGCCAGCAGCGCACAGGGGGTTGGGGAGACCCAGTACTTC. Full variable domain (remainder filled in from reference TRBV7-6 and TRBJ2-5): GAGVSQSPRYKVTKRGQDVALRCDPISGHVSLYWYRQALGQGPEFLTYFNYEAQQDKSGLPNDRFSAERPEGSISTLTIQRTEQRDSAMYRCASSAQGVGETQYFGPGTRLLVL.

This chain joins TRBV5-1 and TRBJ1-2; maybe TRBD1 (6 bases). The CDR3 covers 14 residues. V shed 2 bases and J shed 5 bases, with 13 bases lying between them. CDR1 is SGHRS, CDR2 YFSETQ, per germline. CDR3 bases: TGCGCCAGCAGCTTTGCCAGGGGAAGGTATGGCTACACCTTC. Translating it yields CASSFARGRYGYTF. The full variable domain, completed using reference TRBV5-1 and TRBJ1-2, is KAGVTQTPRYLIKTRGQQVTLSCSPISGHRSVSWYQQTPGQGLQFLFEYFSETQRNKGNFPGRFSGRQFSNSRSEMNVSTLELGDSALYLCASSFARGRYGYTFGSGTRLTVV.